This T cell receptor beta chain was retrieved from a study of regulatory T cells in long-lasting Graves disease. Specified time point: newly diagnosed GD, antithyroid drugs for less than 3 months. Following extraction of RNA from PBMCs, that RNA was used to make the TCR library. Germline V gene sequence: CDR1 MNHEY, CDR2 SVGEGT. CDR3 length: 16 amino acids. J lost 0 bases, V lost 7 bases, and 6 bases had no gene match. According to the study, TCR beta libraries were built with iRepertoire HTBI primers and CDR3-region Arm-PCR. TCRdb ran MiXCR on the multiplex PCR reads and lists one entry per CDR3 protein. The sample holds 400,000 to 500,000 distinct CDR3 sequences, less than 15% seen once. This same sample was also part of a study on T cells in Graves' hyperthyroidism and ophthalmopathy.

The chain recombines TRBV6-2 or TRBV6-3 with TRBJ2-2, with TRBD1 matching 9 bases. The TCR sequence derives from a woman aged 50 to 60 with Graves disease. Sequenced here: peripheral blood mononuclear cells (PBMCs), sampled at new diagnosis, from a patient treated with antithyroid drugs. CDR3 protein: CASNPQGAANTGELFF. CDR3 nucleotide sequence: TGTGCCAGCAACCCACAGGGGGCAGCGAACACCGGGGAGCTGTTTTTT.